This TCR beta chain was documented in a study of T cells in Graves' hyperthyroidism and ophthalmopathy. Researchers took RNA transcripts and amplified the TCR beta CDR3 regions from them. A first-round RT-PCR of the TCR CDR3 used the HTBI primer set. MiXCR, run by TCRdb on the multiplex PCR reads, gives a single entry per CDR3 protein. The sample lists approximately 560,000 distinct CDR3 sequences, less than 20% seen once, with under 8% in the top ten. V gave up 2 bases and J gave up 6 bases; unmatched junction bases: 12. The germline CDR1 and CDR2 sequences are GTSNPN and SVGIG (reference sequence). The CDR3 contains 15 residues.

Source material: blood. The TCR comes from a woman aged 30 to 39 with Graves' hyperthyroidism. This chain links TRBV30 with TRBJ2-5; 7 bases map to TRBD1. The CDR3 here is CAWSLTGFPQKTQYF. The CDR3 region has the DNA TGTGCCTGGAGTCTGACAGGGTTCCCACAAAAGACCCAGTACTTC.